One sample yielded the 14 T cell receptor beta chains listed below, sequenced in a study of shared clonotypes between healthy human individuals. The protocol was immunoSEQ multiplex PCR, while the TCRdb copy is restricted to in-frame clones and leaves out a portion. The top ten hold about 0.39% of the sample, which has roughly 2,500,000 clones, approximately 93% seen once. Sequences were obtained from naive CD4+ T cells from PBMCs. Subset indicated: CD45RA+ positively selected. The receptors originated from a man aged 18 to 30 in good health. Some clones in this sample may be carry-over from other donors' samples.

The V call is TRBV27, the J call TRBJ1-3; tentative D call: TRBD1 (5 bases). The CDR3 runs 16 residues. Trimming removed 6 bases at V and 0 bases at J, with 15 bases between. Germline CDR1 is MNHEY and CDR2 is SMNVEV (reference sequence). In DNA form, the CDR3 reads TGTGCCAGCAGATGGGGGGGGGTTTACTCTGGAAACACCATATATTTT. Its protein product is CASRWGGVYSGNTIYF.

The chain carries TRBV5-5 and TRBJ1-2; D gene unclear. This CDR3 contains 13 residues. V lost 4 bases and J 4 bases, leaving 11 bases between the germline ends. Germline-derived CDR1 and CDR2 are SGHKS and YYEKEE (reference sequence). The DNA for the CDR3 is TGTGCCAGCAGCCCACAGCAACTCTATGGCTACACCTTC. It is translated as CASSPQQLYGYTF.

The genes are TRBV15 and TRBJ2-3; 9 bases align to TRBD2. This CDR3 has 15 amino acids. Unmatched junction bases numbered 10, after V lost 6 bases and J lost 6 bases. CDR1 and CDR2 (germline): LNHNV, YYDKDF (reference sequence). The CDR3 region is CATRQAAGGLDTQYF. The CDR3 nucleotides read TGTGCCACCAGGCAGGCAGCGGGAGGTTTGGATACGCAGTATTTT.

CDR3 DNA sequence: TGTGCCAGCAGCTTAGGGTGGGGCGCTTCCTACGAGCAGTACTTC. It specifies CASSLGWGASYEQYF. The gene calls are TRBV7-2 and TRBJ2-7; maybe TRBD1 (5 bases). The CDR3 is made up of 15 amino acids. Germline V lookup: CDR1 SGHTA, CDR2 FQGNSA. V was shortened by 1 base and J by 1 base, with 11 bases between the two germline ends. Based on the CDR3 plus reference TRBV7-2 and TRBJ2-7, the full variable domain is GAGVSQSPSNKVTEKGKDVELRCDPISGHTALYWYRQSLGQGLEFLIYFQGNSAPDKSGLPSDRFSAERTGGSVSTLTIQRTQQEDSAVYLCASSLGWGASYEQYFGPGTRLTVT.

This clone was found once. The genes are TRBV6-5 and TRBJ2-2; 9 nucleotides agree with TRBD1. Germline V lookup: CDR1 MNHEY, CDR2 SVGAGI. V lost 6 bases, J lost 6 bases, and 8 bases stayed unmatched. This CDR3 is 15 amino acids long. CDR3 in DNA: TGTGCCAGCAGAGATGGGACAGGGAGGGCCGGGGAGCTGTTTTTT. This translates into CASRDGTGRAGELFF.

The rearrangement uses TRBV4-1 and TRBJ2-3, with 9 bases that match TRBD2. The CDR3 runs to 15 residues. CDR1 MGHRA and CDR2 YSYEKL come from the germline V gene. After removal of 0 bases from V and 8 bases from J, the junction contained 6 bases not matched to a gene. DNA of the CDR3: TGCGCCAGCAGCCAAGACGGGCTAGCGGGGACTACGCAGTATTTT. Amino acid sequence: CASSQDGLAGTTQYF.

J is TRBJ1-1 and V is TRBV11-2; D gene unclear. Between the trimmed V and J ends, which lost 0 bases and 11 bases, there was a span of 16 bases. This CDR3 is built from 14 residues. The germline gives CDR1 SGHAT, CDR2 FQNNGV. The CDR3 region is CASSLDTVKGIAFF. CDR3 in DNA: TGTGCCAGCAGCTTAGATACTGTCAAAGGGATTGCTTTCTTT.

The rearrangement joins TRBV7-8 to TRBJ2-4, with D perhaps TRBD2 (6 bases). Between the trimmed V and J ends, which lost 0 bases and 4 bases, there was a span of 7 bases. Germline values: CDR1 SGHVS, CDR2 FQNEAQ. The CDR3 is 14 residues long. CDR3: CASSLASGKNIQYF. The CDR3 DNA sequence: TGTGCCAGCAGCTTAGCTAGCGGTAAAAACATTCAGTACTTC.

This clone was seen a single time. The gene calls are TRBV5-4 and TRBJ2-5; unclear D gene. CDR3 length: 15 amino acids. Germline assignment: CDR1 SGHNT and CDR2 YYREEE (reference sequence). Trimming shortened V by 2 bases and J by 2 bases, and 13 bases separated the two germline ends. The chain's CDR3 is CASSFDLIVQETQYF. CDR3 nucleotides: TGTGCCAGCAGCTTTGATTTGATCGTTCAAGAGACCCAGTACTTC.

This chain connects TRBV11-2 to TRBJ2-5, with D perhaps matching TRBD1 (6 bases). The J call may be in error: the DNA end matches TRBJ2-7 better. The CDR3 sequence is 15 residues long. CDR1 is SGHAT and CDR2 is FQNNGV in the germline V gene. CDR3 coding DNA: TGTGCCAGCAGCGCACACAGGGAGAAGTCCTACGAGCAGTACTTC. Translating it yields CASSAHREKSYEQYF.

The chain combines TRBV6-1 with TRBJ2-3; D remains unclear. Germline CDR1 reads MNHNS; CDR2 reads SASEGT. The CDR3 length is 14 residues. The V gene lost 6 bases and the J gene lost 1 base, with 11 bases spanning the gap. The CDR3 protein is CASSSLGRTDTQYF. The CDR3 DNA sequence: TGTGCCAGCAGCTCCTTGGGTCGCACAGATACGCAGTATTTT.

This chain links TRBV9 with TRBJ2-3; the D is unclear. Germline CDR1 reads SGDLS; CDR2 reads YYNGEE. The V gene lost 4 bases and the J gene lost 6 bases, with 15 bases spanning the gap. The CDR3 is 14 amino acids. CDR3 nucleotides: TGTGCCAGCAGCACCGGGCCGTTCGAGGATACGCAGTATTTT. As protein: CASSTGPFEDTQYF.

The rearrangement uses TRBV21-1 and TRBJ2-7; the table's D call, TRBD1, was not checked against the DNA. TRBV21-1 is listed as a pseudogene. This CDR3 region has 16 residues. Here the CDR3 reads CASSKPLTFLTYEQYF. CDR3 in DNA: TGTGCCAGCAGCAAGCCATTGACATTCCTTACCTACGAGCAGTACTTC.

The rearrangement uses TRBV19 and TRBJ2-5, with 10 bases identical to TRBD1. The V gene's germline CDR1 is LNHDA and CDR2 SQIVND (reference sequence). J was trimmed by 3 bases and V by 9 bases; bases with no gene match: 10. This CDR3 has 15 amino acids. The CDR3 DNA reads TGTGCCAGGGAAGGGGAGACAGGGGGCGAAGAGACCCAGTACTTC. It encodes CAREGETGGEETQYF. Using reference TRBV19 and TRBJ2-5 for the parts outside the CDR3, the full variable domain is DGGITQSPKYLFRKEGQNVTLSCEQNLNHDAMYWYRQDPGQGLRLIYYSQIVNDFQKGDIAEGYSVSREKKESFPLTVTSAQKNPTAFYLCAREGETGGEETQYFGPGTRLLVL.